The entry below describes one T cell receptor (beta chain). Antigen specificity is unknown. V was cut by 3 bases and J by 2 bases, with 13 bases left in between. In germline, CDR1 is KGHDR, CDR2 SFDVKD. The CDR3 contains 15 residues. These data originate in a study of T cell responses to AZD1222 COVID-19 vaccine. Study as a whole: Second-dose intervals of approximately 4 or approximately 12 weeks were pooled.

Repertoires were generated with immunoSEQ multiplex PCR, while TCRdb's copy carries only in-frame clones and drops some. This table holds more than 95,000 clones, about 89% found once. Study results and limitations: Repertoires were obtained solely post-peak T cell response. Reports say nearly half of spike-specific TCRs go after unmutated variant regions. When two AZD1222 doses had been given, Spike-specific TCR breadth and depth rose.

V is TRBV24-1 and J is TRBJ2-7, with a weak D call TRBD1 (5 bases). This TCR came from an adult in good health. Specimen: peripheral blood, collected on day 0 of AZD1222 vaccination. The CDR3 DNA reads as TGTGCCACCAGTGATAGGGGTTGGAATGCCTACGAGCAGTACTTC. Its protein product is CATSDRGWNAYEQYF.